The clone carrying this TCR beta chain was observed once. The data were taken from a study of blood T cell repertoires in COVID-19. Across the study: Whether acute or convalescent, the COVID-19 samples came from the United States, Italy and Spain. In each case, the material was cDNA or gDNA derived from T cells, B-cell-depleted T cells, or PBMCs.

In the study's own analysis: The authors estimated nucleated cell counts from reference gene primer amplification. Clones were sequenced by immunoSEQ multiplex PCR, and TCRdb holds only the in-frame ones, with some missing. V and J calls and clone size are given by that table; D and trimming were obtained from the DNA. The sample carries around 15,000 clones, around four fifths recorded once. Germline CDR1 and CDR2: MNHNY and SVGAGI (reference sequence). CDR3 length: 13 amino acids. V was shortened by 6 bases and J by 6 bases, with 12 bases between the two germline ends. Source material: peripheral blood. This rearrangement joins TRBV6-6 to TRBJ2-1; D is possibly TRBD2 (6 bases). The receptor was derived from a man older than 75 with active COVID-19. This CDR3 reads CASSPGTSNEQFF. CDR3 sequence (DNA): TGTGCCAGCAGCCCCGGGACTTCCAATGAGCAGTTCTTC.